The subject of this entry is one TCR beta chain. This sample stems from a study of blood T cell repertoires in COVID-19. On the study more broadly: Sample material is recorded as cDNA or gDNA derived from T cells, B-cell-depleted T cells, or PBMCs.

Clones were read by immunoSEQ multiplex PCR, and TCRdb kept only the in-frame ones, dropping some. The profile shows 90,000 to 110,000 clones, 70% to 90% of them singletons. CDR3 length equals 12 residues. Per germline, CDR1 SGHRS and CDR2 YFSETQ. V was pared by 0 bases and J by 10 bases, with 8 bases between. The receptor was derived from an older woman with acute or convalescent COVID-19. Sequencing used peripheral blood. The chain joins TRBV5-1 to TRBJ2-1; D gene unclear. CDR3 sequence (DNA): TGCGCCAGCAGCTTGGAACGGGTGGAGCAGTTCTTC. Residues: CASSLERVEQFF.